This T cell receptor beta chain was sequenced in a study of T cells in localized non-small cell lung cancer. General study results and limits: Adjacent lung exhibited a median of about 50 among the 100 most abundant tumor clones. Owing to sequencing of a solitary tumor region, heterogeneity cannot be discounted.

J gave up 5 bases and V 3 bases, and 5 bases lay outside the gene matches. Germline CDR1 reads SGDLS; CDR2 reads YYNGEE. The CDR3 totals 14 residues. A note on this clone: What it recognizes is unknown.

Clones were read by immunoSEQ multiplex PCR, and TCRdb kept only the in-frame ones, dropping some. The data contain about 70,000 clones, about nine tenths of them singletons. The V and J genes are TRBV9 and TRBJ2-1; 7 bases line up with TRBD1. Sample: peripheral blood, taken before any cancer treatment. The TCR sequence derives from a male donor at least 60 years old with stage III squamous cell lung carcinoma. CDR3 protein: CASSAGQKDNEQFF. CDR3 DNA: TGTGCCAGCAGCGCGGGACAGAAGGACAATGAGCAGTTCTTC.